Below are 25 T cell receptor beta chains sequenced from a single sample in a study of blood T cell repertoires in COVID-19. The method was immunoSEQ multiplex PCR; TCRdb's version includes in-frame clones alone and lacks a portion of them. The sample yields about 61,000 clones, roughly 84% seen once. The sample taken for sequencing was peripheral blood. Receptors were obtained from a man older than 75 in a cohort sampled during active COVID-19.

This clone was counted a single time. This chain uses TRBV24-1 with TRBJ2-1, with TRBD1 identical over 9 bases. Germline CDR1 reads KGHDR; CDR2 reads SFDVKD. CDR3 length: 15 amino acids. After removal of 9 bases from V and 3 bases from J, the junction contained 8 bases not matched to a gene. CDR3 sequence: CATAEDRGGYNEQFF. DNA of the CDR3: TGTGCCACCGCCGAGGACAGGGGAGGCTACAATGAGCAGTTCTTC.

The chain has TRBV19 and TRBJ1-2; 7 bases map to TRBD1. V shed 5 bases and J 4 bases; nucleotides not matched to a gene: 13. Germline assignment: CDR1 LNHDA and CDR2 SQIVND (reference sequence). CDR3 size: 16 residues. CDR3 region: CASSPGQESSGYGYTF. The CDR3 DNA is TGTGCCAGTAGTCCCGGACAGGAATCGAGTGGCTATGGCTACACCTTC.

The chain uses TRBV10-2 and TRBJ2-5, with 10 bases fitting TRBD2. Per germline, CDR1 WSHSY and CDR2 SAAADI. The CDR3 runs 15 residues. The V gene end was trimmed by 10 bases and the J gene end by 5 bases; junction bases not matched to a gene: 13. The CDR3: CATRGGLAEGETQYF. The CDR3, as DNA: TGCGCCACTCGAGGCGGACTAGCGGAAGGGGAGACCCAGTACTTC.

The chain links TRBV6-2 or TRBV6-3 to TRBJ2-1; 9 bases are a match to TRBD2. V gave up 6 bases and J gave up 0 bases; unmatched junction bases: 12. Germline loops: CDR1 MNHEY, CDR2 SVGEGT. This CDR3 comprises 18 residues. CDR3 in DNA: TGTGCCAGCAGCTTACGCCCTAGCGGGATGAGCTCCTACAATGAGCAGTTCTTC. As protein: CASSLRPSGMSSYNEQFF.

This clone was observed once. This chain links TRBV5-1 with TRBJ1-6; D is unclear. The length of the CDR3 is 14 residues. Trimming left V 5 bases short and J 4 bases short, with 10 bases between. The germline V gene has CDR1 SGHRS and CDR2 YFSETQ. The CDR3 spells CASRGNLYNSPLHF. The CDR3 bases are TGCGCCAGCAGGGGCAACCTTTATAATTCACCCCTCCACTTT.

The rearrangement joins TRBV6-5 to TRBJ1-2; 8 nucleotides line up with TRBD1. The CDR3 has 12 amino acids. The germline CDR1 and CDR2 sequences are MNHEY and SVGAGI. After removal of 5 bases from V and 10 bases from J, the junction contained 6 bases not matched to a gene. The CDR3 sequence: CASSTTGAPYTF. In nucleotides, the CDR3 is TGTGCCAGCAGTACGACAGGGGCCCCCTACACCTTC.

The CDR3 DNA sequence: TGCGCCAGCAGCTCACCCCCAGGGGTACAGTGGAATGAGCAGTTCTTC. Its protein is CASSSPPGVQWNEQFF. The rearrangement uses TRBV5-1 and TRBJ2-1, with D possibly TRBD1 on 6 matching bases. This CDR3 has 16 amino acids. From germline, CDR1 is SGHRS and CDR2 YFSETQ. Trimming cost V 3 bases and J 7 bases, with 20 bases left between them.

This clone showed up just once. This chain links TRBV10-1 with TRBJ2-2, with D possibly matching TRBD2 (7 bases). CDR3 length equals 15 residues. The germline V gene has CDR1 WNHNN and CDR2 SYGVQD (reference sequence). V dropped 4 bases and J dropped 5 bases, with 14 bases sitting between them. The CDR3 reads CASSVGGALTGELFF. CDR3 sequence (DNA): TGCGCCAGCAGTGTAGGGGGGGCGCTGACCGGGGAGCTGTTTTTT.

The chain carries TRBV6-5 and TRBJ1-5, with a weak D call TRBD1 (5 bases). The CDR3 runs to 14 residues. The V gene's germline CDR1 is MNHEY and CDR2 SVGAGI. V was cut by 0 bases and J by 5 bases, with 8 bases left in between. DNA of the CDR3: TGTGCCAGCAGTTACTCGATAGGGGATCAGCCCCAGCATTTT. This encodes CASSYSIGDQPQHF.

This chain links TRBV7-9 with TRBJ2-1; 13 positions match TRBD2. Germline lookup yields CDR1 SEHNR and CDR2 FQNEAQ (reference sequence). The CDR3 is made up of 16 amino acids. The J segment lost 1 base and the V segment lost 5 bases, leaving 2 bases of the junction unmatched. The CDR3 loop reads CASSVTSGGSYNEQFF. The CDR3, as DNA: TGTGCCAGCAGCGTGACTAGCGGGGGGTCCTACAATGAGCAGTTCTTC.

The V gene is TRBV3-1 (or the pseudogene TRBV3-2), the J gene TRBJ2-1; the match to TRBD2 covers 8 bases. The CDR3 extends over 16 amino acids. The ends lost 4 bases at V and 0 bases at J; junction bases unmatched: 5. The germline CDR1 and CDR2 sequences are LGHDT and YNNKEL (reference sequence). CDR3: CASSPGGGSSYNEQFF. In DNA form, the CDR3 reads TGTGCCAGCAGCCCGGGAGGGGGGAGCTCCTACAATGAGCAGTTCTTC.

The CDR3 sequence is CASSLPGFNQPQHF. The CDR3 DNA reads TGTGCCAGCAGCCTCCCAGGGTTCAATCAGCCCCAGCATTTT. The chain employs TRBV7-2 and TRBJ1-5; TRBD1 is a possible D gene (5 bases). Germline V gene lookup returns CDR1 SGHTA and CDR2 FQGNSA. With 5 bases removed from V and 3 bases from J, the gap between germline ends came to 11 bases. The CDR3 loop spans 14 amino acids. The full variable domain, with the rest looked up from reference TRBV7-2 and TRBJ1-5, is GAGVSQSPSNKVTEKGKDVELRCDPISGHTALYWYRQSLGQGLEFLIYFQGNSAPDKSGLPSDRFSAERTGGSVSTLTIQRTQQEDSAVYLCASSLPGFNQPQHFGDGTRLSIL.

The CDR3 DNA follows: TGTGCCAGCAGCCCCACAGACAGGGCAACGAACTATGGCTACACCTTC. This sequence encodes CASSPTDRATNYGYTF. The rearrangement uses TRBV4-2 and TRBJ1-2; TRBD1 matches 7 bases. The CDR3 extends over 16 amino acids. Losses at the gene ends were 4 bases for V and 2 bases for J; bases not matched to a gene: 10. Germline V CDR1 and CDR2: LGHNA, YNFKEQ.

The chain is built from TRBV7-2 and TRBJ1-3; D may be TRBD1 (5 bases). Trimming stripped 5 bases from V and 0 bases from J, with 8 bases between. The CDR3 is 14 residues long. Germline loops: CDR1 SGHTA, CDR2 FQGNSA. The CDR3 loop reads CASSLGGSGNTIYF. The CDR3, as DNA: TGTGCCAGCAGCCTCGGGGGCTCTGGAAACACCATATATTTT.

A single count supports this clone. CDR3 sequence reads: CSVEGGWDRSYEQYF. CDR3 DNA sequence: TGCAGCGTTGAAGGGGGATGGGACAGATCCTACGAGCAGTACTTC. The chain employs TRBV29-1 and TRBJ2-7; TRBD1 matches at 7 bases. From germline, CDR1 is SQVTM and CDR2 ANQGSEA. J was trimmed by 1 base and V by 1 base; bases with no gene match: 7. The CDR3 consists of 15 residues.

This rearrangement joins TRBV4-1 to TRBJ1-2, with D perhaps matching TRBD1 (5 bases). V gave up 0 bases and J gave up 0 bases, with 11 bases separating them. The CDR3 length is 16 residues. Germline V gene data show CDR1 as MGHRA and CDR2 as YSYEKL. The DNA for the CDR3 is TGCGCCAGCAGCCAAGATAAGGACATATCTAACTATGGCTACACCTTC. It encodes CASSQDKDISNYGYTF.

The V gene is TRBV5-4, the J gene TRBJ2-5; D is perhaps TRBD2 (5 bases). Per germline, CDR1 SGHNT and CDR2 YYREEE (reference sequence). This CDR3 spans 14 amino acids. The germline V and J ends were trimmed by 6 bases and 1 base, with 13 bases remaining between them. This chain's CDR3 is CASTLERRQETQYF. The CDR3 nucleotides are TGTGCCAGCACCCTGGAGCGGCGCCAAGAGACCCAGTACTTC.

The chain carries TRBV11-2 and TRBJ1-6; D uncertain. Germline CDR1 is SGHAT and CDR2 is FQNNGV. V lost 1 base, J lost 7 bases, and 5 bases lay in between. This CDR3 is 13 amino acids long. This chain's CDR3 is CASSLVGNSPLHF. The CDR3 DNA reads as TGTGCCAGCAGCTTAGTCGGGAATTCACCCCTCCACTTT.

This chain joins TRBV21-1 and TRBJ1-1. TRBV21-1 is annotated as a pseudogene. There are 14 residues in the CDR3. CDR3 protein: CASSNLLLLTEAFF. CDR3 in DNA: TGTGCCAGCAGCAATCTCCTCCTACTAACTGAAGCTTTCTTT.

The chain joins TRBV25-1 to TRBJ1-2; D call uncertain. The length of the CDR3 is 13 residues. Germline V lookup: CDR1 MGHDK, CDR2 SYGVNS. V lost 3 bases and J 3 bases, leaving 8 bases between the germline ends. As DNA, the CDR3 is TGTGCCAGCAGTGACGCGGGGTACTATGGCTACACCTTC. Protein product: CASSDAGYYGYTF.

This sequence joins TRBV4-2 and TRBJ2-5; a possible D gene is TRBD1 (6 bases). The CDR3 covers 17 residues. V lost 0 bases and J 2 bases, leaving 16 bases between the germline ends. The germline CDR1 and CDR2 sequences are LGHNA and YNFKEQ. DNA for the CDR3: TGTGCCAGCAGCCAAGAGCGCCTAACAGGGTCTCAAGAGACCCAGTACTTC. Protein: CASSQERLTGSQETQYF.

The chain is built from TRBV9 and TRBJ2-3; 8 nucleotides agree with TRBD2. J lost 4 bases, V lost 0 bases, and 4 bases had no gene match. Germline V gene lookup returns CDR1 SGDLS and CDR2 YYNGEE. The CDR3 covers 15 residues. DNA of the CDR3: TGTGCCAGCAGCGTAGAAAGCGGGGGTGCAGATACGCAGTATTTT. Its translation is CASSVESGGADTQYF.

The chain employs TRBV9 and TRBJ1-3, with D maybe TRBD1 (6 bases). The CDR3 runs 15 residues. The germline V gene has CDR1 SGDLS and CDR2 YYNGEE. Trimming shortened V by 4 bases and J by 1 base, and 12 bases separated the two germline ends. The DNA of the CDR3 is TGTGCCAGCAGCCGTTTGACAGGATCTGGAAACACCATATATTTT. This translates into CASSRLTGSGNTIYF. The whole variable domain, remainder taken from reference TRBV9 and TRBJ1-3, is DSGVTQTPKHLITATGQRVTLRCSPRSGDLSVYWYQQSLDQGLQFLIQYYNGEERAKGNILERFSAQQFPDLHSELNLSSLELGDSALYFCASSRLTGSGNTIYFGEGSWLTVV.

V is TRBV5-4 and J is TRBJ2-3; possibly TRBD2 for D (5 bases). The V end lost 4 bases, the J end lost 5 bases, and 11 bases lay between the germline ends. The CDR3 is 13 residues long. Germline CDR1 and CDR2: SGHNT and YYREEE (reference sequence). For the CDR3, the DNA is TGTGCCAGCAGCATCACGGGGAAAGATACGCAGTATTTT. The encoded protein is CASSITGKDTQYF.

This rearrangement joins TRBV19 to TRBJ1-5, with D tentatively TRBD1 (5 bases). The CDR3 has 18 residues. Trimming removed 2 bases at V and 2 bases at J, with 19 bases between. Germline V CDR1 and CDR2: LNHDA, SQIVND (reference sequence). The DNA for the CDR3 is TGTGCCAGTAGTATACCGCGCGGGGGTCTGATCGGCAATCAGCCCCAGCATTTT. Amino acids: CASSIPRGGLIGNQPQHF. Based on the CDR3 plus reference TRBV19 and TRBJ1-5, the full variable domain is DGGITQSPKYLFRKEGQNVTLSCEQNLNHDAMYWYRQDPGQGLRLIYYSQIVNDFQKGDIAEGYSVSREKKESFPLTVTSAQKNPTAFYLCASSIPRGGLIGNQPQHFGDGTRLSIL.